This T cell receptor (beta chain) was sequenced in a study of shared clonotypes between healthy human individuals. The CDR3 covers 15 residues. Trimming pared 2 bases from V and 3 bases from J, leaving 14 bases between. CDR1 and CDR2 from the germline V gene are SGHRS and YFSETQ. Repertoires were generated with immunoSEQ multiplex PCR, while TCRdb's copy carries only in-frame clones and drops some. The sample lists 2 million to 2.5 million clones, 85% to 95% occurring once. The sample comprised naive CD4+ T cells from PBMCs. The subset denotes: CD45RA+ positively selected. This chain connects TRBV5-1 to TRBJ2-5; no reliable D call. This receptor was identified in a man aged 18-30 years in good health. Some clones in this sample may be carry-over from other donors' samples. The DNA for the CDR3 is TGCGCCAGCAGCTTTTTTAGCATCCCGGAAGAGACCCAGTACTTC. It encodes CASSFFSIPEETQYF.